The rows below give T cell receptor beta chains drawn from one sample of a study of blood T cell repertoires in COVID-19. The data were produced by immunoSEQ multiplex PCR, yet TCRdb's version contains in-frame clones alone and is incomplete. The sample has about 6,100 clones, approximately 89% seen once. Source material: peripheral blood. Every receptor here comes from a human donor in a cohort sampled during active COVID-19. Both conserved end residues are part of each CDR3. The D gene is left open where the match is weak. Clone size appears in some rows only: once, few, many, or a class for an expanded clone.

V gene	clone size	D gene	J gene	CDR3 protein	CDR3 DNA
TRBV6-2/TRBV6-3	once	NA	TRBJ2-5	CASSFSGEQETQYF	TGTGCCAGCAGTTTTAGCGGAGAGCAAGAGACCCAGTACTTC
TRBV7-9	NA	TRBD1	TRBJ2-7	CASSTGTEIREQYF	TGTGCCAGCAGCACCGGGACAGAGATTCGAGAGCAGTACTTC
TRBV19	NA	NA	TRBJ2-1	CASGSGSMLYNEQFF	TGTGCCAGTGGTTCCGGGAGCATGTTATACAATGAGCAGTTCTTC
TRBV28	NA	TRBD1	TRBJ1-1	CASSGDSPGLTEAFF	TGTGCCAGCAGTGGGGACAGTCCCGGACTCACTGAAGCTTTCTTT
TRBV9	NA	TRBD1	TRBJ1-2	CASSVENPGGGYYGYTF	TGTGCCAGCAGCGTAGAGAACCCAGGGGGTGGTTACTATGGCTACACCTTC
TRBV7-3	NA	TRBD2	TRBJ2-1	CASSFRSGGSYNEQFF	TGTGCCAGCAGCTTCCGAAGCGGGGGCTCCTACAATGAGCAGTTCTTC
TRBV19	NA	NA	TRBJ2-2	CASNFLNTGELFF	TGTGCCAGTAATTTCCTTAACACCGGGGAGCTGTTTTTT
TRBV29-1	NA	NA	TRBJ1-2	CSVPQNNYGYTF	TGCAGCGTTCCCCAGAATAACTATGGCTACACCTTC
TRBV4-1	NA	TRBD1	TRBJ1-5	CASSQVPHRGPQPQHF	TGCGCCAGCAGCCAAGTACCCCACAGGGGCCCACAGCCCCAGCATTTT
TRBV18	NA	TRBD2	TRBJ2-6	CASSPGVGTSGSSGANVLTF	TGTGCCAGCTCACCAGGGGTCGGGACTAGCGGGAGCTCTGGGGCCAACGTCCTGACTTTC
TRBV18	once	TRBD2	TRBJ2-2	CASSPPPGLAERSLGELFF	TGTGCCAGCTCACCGCCTCCGGGACTAGCGGAGCGGAGTTTGGGGGAGCTGTTTTTT
TRBV28	NA	TRBD2	TRBJ2-1	CASSSGLAGSYNEQFF	TGTGCCAGCAGCTCCGGACTAGCGGGCTCCTACAATGAGCAGTTCTTC
TRBV2	NA	NA	TRBJ1-4	CASTFATGRSEKLFF	TGTGCCAGCACCTTTGCGACAGGCCGTTCGGAAAAACTGTTTTTT
TRBV11-2	NA	NA	TRBJ2-2	CASSQIKIGQTVTGELFF	TGTGCCAGCAGCCAGATCAAAATCGGACAGACCGTCACCGGGGAGCTGTTTTTT
TRBV28	NA	NA	TRBJ1-5	CASSVNGRGVQPQHF	TGTGCCAGCAGTGTGAACGGACGGGGAGTGCAGCCCCAGCATTTT
TRBV7-5	NA	NA	TRBJ2-1	CVRSLSGLGPYNEQFF	TGTGTCAGAAGCTTATCGGGACTAGGACCCTACAATGAGCAGTTCTTC
TRBV4-3	once	TRBD2	TRBJ2-7	CASSQDWASGFYEQYF	TGCGCCAGCAGCCAAGACTGGGCTAGCGGTTTTTACGAGCAGTACTTC
TRBV19	NA	NA	TRBJ1-5	CASSIEDYNQPQHF	TGTGCCAGTAGTATAGAGGACTACAATCAGCCCCAGCATTTT
TRBV30	once	NA	TRBJ2-1	CAWSVLSGLSYNEQFF	TGTGCCTGGAGTGTACTCAGCGGCCTCTCCTACAATGAGCAGTTCTTC
TRBV5-6	NA	TRBD2	TRBJ2-3	CASSLREGLRTDTQYF	TGTGCCAGCAGCTTGCGGGAGGGCCTTCGGACAGATACGCAGTATTTT
TRBV19	NA	NA	TRBJ1-1	CASSIGGEAFF	TGTGCCAGTAGTATAGGAGGCGAAGCTTTCTTT
TRBV6-2/TRBV6-3	NA	TRBD1	TRBJ1-6	CASSPGTENSPLHF	TGTGCCAGCAGTCCCGGGACAGAAAATTCACCCCTCCACTTT
TRBV28	NA	TRBD1	TRBJ2-5	CASSDGPYATGGEQETQYF	TGTGCCAGCAGTGATGGTCCGTATGCCACAGGGGGCGAGCAAGAGACCCAGTACTTC
TRBV9	NA	TRBD1	TRBJ2-2	CASSVWTGGTGELFF	TGTGCCAGCAGCGTATGGACAGGGGGGACCGGGGAGCTGTTTTTT
TRBV30	NA	TRBD1	TRBJ1-1	CAWTQTGTGGTEAFF	TGTGCCTGGACCCAAACCGGGACAGGGGGCACTGAAGCTTTCTTT
TRBV7-3	NA	TRBD2	TRBJ2-1	CASSPTSGRPSEQFF	TGTGCCAGCAGCCCTACTAGCGGGAGGCCCAGTGAGCAGTTCTTC
TRBV2	NA	TRBD1	TRBJ1-4	CASRGQLNEKLFF	TGTGCCAGCAGGGGACAGCTAAATGAAAAACTGTTTTTT
TRBV7-8	NA	NA	TRBJ1-3	CASSPGVRGGPGNTIYF	TGTGCCAGCAGCCCAGGAGTGCGGGGGGGCCCTGGAAACACCATATATTTT
TRBV24-1	NA	TRBD1	TRBJ1-6	CATSDKNRGNSPLHF	TGTGCCACCAGTGACAAGAACAGGGGAAATTCACCCCTCCACTTT
TRBV5-4	NA	NA	TRBJ2-2	CASSRAGTRSNTGELFF	TGTGCCAGCAGCCGTGCCGGGACAAGATCGAACACCGGGGAGCTGTTTTTT
TRBV5-1	NA	NA	TRBJ1-5	CASSIGLPSNQPQHF	TGCGCCAGCAGCATAGGACTCCCTTCCAATCAGCCCCAGCATTTT
TRBV23-1	NA	TRBD2	TRBJ2-7	CASTRKGRPGTSGGYEQYF	TGCGCCAGCACTAGGAAAGGACGGCCCGGGACTAGCGGTGGCTACGAGCAGTACTTC
TRBV7-9	NA	NA	TRBJ1-5	CASSIGETLPQPQHF	TGTGCCAGCAGCATCGGGGAGACGTTACCTCAGCCCCAGCATTTT
TRBV6-6	NA	TRBD1	TRBJ2-7	CASSYVTGGDEQYF	TGTGCCAGCAGTTATGTCACAGGGGGCGACGAGCAGTACTTC
TRBV6-1	NA	TRBD1	TRBJ2-7	CASSVFWTGPSYEQYF	TGTGCCAGCAGTGTTTTCTGGACAGGGCCATCCTACGAGCAGTACTTC
TRBV6-5	NA	NA	TRBJ1-1	CASSYSTGNTEAFF	TGTGCCAGCAGTTACTCCACAGGTAACACTGAAGCTTTCTTT
TRBV5-8	NA	TRBD1	TRBJ2-7	CASSLVRDRIYEQYF	TGTGCCAGCAGCTTGGTCCGGGACAGAATCTACGAGCAGTACTTC
TRBV30	NA	NA	TRBJ2-7	CAWSWGQEQYF	TGTGCCTGGAGTTGGGGGCAGGAGCAGTACTTC
TRBV12-3/TRBV12-4	NA	NA	TRBJ1-1	CASSFDGYTEAFF	TGTGCCAGCAGTTTTGATGGCTACACTGAAGCTTTCTTT
TRBV2	NA	TRBD1	TRBJ2-3	CASRTTGVTDTQYF	TGTGCCAGCAGGACCACAGGGGTCACAGATACGCAGTATTTT
TRBV18	NA	NA	TRBJ2-7	CASSPGGSNEQYF	TGTGCCAGCTCACCGGGGGGTAGCAACGAGCAGTACTTC
TRBV2	NA	TRBD2	TRBJ2-2	CASSYSSGSDPYGELFF	TGTGCCAGCAGTTATTCTAGCGGGAGCGATCCATACGGGGAGCTGTTTTTT
TRBV5-6	NA	NA	TRBJ2-7	CASSLAGEQYF	TGTGCCAGCAGCCTGGCCGGGGAGCAGTACTTC
TRBV28	NA	TRBD1	TRBJ1-5	CASKRFQGGNQPQHF	TGTGCCAGCAAGAGGTTTCAGGGGGGCAATCAGCCCCAGCATTTT
TRBV4-3	NA	TRBD2	TRBJ2-7	CASSQEEGLAGVHEQYF	TGCGCCAGCAGCCAAGAGGAGGGACTAGCGGGCGTCCACGAGCAGTACTTC
TRBV9	NA	TRBD2	TRBJ2-1	CASSVASGTSGGGQDEQFF	TGTGCCAGCAGCGTAGCCTCCGGGACTAGCGGGGGGGGGCAAGATGAGCAGTTCTTC
TRBV27	NA	NA	TRBJ2-7	CASSLQGHSYEQYF	TGTGCCAGCAGTTTACAGGGACACTCCTACGAGCAGTACTTC
TRBV11-2	NA	NA	TRBJ2-3	CASSATSWGSGDTQYF	TGTGCCAGCAGCGCAACCTCGTGGGGTAGCGGAGATACGCAGTATTTT
TRBV5-4	NA	NA	TRBJ2-1	CASSLEARTTYNEQFF	TGTGCCAGCAGCTTAGAGGCTAGGACTACTTACAATGAGCAGTTCTTC
TRBV9	NA	TRBD1	TRBJ1-4	CASSVARGINEKLFF	TGTGCCAGCAGCGTAGCCAGGGGGATTAATGAAAAACTGTTTTTT